These T cell receptor beta chains were read from a single sample in a study of T cells after yellow fever vaccination. TCRdb redid the calling of the 5' RACE reads with MiXCR, one entry per CDR3 protein. The data hold 300,000 to 400,000 distinct CDR3 sequences, with more than 5.5% observed a single time. Sample: PBMCs, taken 5 days after the yellow fever booster vaccination. The receptor source for this set is a man aged 25-45 years who received the YFV17D yellow fever vaccine. The CDR3 runs from the conserved cysteine through the conserved F or W. A D gene is named only where the DNA matches it firmly. Size values are once, few and many counts, or a class for expanded clones, and some rows have none.

clone size,V gene,J gene,D gene,CDR3 DNA,CDR3 protein
many,TRBV6-5,TRBJ2-7,-,TGTGCCAGCAGTTATCGACTAGGCTACGAGCAGTACTTC,CASSYRLGYEQYF
-,TRBV15,TRBJ2-7,TRBD1,TGTGCCACCAGCGGAGACTCTCAGGGACAGGGAATGAACGAGCAGTACTTC,CATSGDSQGQGMNEQYF
-,TRBV20-1,TRBJ2-6,-,TGCAGTGCTAGAGATTTGGGGTCTGGGGCCAACGTCCTGACTTTC,CSARDLGSGANVLTF
many,TRBV5-1,TRBJ1-1,-,TGCGCCAGCAGCTTGGAAACCGCAGACTTCACTGAAGCTTTCTTT,CASSLETADFTEAFF
few,TRBV28,TRBJ2-2,-,TGTGCCAGCAGTTTATATAGATTTGGAAACACCGGGGAGCTGTTTTTT,CASSLYRFGNTGELFF
few,TRBV7-2,TRBJ2-5,-,TGTGCCAGCAGCTTTGACGAGAAGACCCAGTACTTC,CASSFDEKTQYF
-,TRBV6-5,TRBJ2-2,-,TGTGCCAGCAGTTACGCGGGCGGATTCGCGAACACCGGGGAGCTGTTTTTT,CASSYAGGFANTGELFF
many,TRBV20-1,TRBJ2-7,TRBD2,TGCAGTGCGACCGGTCCGGGACTAATAAACGAGCAGTACTTC,CSATGPGLINEQYF
many,TRBV7-2,TRBJ1-2,TRBD1,TGTGCCAGCAGCTCGGGACAGGGGGCGTTCGGCTACACCTTC,CASSSGQGAFGYTF
-,TRBV27,TRBJ2-7,TRBD2,TGTGCCAGCAGGGCCTTGACTAGCGGGACCTACGAGCAGTACTTC,CASRALTSGTYEQYF
many,TRBV7-8,TRBJ2-1,TRBD1,TGTGCCAGCAGCCCCTGGACAGGGGGAGGCAATGAGCAGTTCTTC,CASSPWTGGGNEQFF
-,TRBV5-6,TRBJ1-2,TRBD1,TGTGCCAGCAGCTTGGACAGGGGATACCTCTATGGCTACACCTTC,CASSLDRGYLYGYTF
few,TRBV12-3/TRBV12-4,TRBJ2-1,-,TGTGCCAGCAGTTTTGGCGGCTATGAGCAGTTCTTC,CASSFGGYEQFF
many,TRBV20-1,TRBJ2-7,TRBD1,TGCAGTGCCACACAGGGGTCGAAATACGAGCAGTACTTC,CSATQGSKYEQYF
-,TRBV7-6,TRBJ2-1,-,TGTGCCAGCAGCCGGCAGGGGATAGGGTACAATGAGCAGTTCTTC,CASSRQGIGYNEQFF
few,TRBV30,TRBJ2-3,-,TGTGCCTGGACGGGGGAGAGGGGCACAGATACGCAGTATTTT,CAWTGERGTDTQYF
few,TRBV24-1,TRBJ2-1,-,TGTGCCACCAGTGACCCTCTGTCAGCGGGCAATGAGCAGTTCTTC,CATSDPLSAGNEQFF
few,TRBV7-2,TRBJ2-7,-,TGTGCCAGCAGCCCCATGATGGGGCCATCCTACGAGCAGTACTTC,CASSPMMGPSYEQYF
few,TRBV11-2,TRBJ2-1,-,TGTGCCAGCAGCTTTGGTCAGCGGGCCTGGAGCTCCTACAATGAGCAGTTCTTC,CASSFGQRAWSSYNEQFF
-,TRBV20-1,TRBJ2-2,TRBD2,TGCAGTGCTAGGCGGGCGGGAGCGGTGAACACCGGGGAGCTGTTTTTT,CSARRAGAVNTGELFF
few,TRBV7-8,TRBJ1-1,-,TGTGCCAGCAGCTTAGAGGAAACCGAAGCTTTCTTT,CASSLEETEAFF
-,TRBV20-1,TRBJ2-4,-,TGCAGTGCTAGAGATCGGGAATGGGCCAAAAACATTCAGTACTTC,CSARDREWAKNIQYF
few,TRBV29-1,TRBJ2-5,-,TGCAGCGTTGAACCAGACAGTACCCCCCTCGGGGCCCAGTACTTC,CSVEPDSTPLGAQYF
-,TRBV7-8,TRBJ2-1,TRBD2,TGTGCCAGCAGCTTATCAGCGGGAGGGCCTTTAGATGAGCAGTTCTTC,CASSLSAGGPLDEQFF
many,TRBV15,TRBJ2-5,-,TGTGCCACCGCTCGGGTTTTCAGAGAGGAGACCCAGTACTTC,CATARVFREETQYF
many,TRBV24-1,TRBJ1-1,-,TGTGCCACCGGGGTCAAAGAGGCTGAAGCTTTCTTT,CATGVKEAEAFF
-,TRBV7-2,TRBJ2-7,-,TGTGCCAGCAGCTCGCGGTCCACCTACGAGCAGTACTTC,CASSSRSTYEQYF
-,TRBV6-5,TRBJ2-1,-,TGTGCCAGCAGTTACCGGCATCCTACAAATGAGCAGTTCTTC,CASSYRHPTNEQFF
few,TRBV28,TRBJ2-7,-,TGTGCCAGCAGACCCCCCCAGCCGGCTTACGAGCAGTACTTC,CASRPPQPAYEQYF
many,TRBV20-1,TRBJ2-1,TRBD2,TGCAGTGCTAGAGATGCGGGGACTAGTTCGCGACATGAGCAGTTCTTC,CSARDAGTSSRHEQFF
few,TRBV7-2,TRBJ2-7,TRBD2,TGTGCCAGCAGCTTAGAGACGGGAGGTGCCGACGAGCAGTACTTC,CASSLETGGADEQYF
few,TRBV20-1,TRBJ2-3,-,TGCAGTGCTGCCTTTATGGGGGGCACAGATACGCAGTATTTT,CSAAFMGGTDTQYF
many,TRBV12-3/TRBV12-4,TRBJ2-5,-,TGTGCCAGCAGTCCAGCCGACCGACTAGGGACCCAGTACTTC,CASSPADRLGTQYF
-,TRBV5-1,TRBJ1-1,-,TGCGCCAGCAGCTTGCACTCCAACACTGAAGCTTTCTTT,CASSLHSNTEAFF
-,TRBV20-1,TRBJ2-5,TRBD2,TGCAGTGCTAGAGTACAGCCCGAGCGGGGCCAAGAGACCCAGTACTTC,CSARVQPERGQETQYF
-,TRBV6-2/TRBV6-3,TRBJ2-1,-,TGTGCCAGCAGGTACAAAGGGACTTACAATGAGCAGTTCTTC,CASRYKGTYNEQFF
many,TRBV9,TRBJ2-7,-,TGTGCCAGCAGCGTTTCCCCAGGGTCCTACGAGCAGTACTTC,CASSVSPGSYEQYF
many,TRBV12-3/TRBV12-4,TRBJ2-7,-,TGTGCCAGCTGCCCCCGGGACTGGACCCCCTACGAGCAGTACTTC,CASCPRDWTPYEQYF
few,TRBV6-1,TRBJ2-7,TRBD2,TGTGCCAGCAGTCCTCCTCCGGGACTAGGCTCCTACGAGCAGTACTTC,CASSPPPGLGSYEQYF